This T cell receptor beta chain was sequenced for a study of T cell responses to AZD1222 COVID-19 vaccine. Points from the study as a whole: Spike was spanned by vaccine-associated CD4 TCRs, which were dominant at 160-218 and 743-854. Unmutated variant regions are reportedly the target of nearly half of TCRs that are spike-specific.

Second-dose groups at about 4 or about 12 weeks were pooled. Trimming took 5 bases from V and 7 from J; bases not matched to a gene: 5. This CDR3 region has 14 residues. Germline V gene sequence: CDR1 SEHNR, CDR2 FQNEAQ (reference sequence). The sample holds a few counts of this clone. The antigen is undetermined. Profiled with immunoSEQ multiplex PCR; TCRdb holds only in-frame clones, not every one. Altogether tens of thousands of clones are present, about 81% being singletons, with the ten largest covering 20% to 30%. The TCR was taken from an adult who received the AZD1222 COVID-19 vaccine. This sample comprised peripheral blood, obtained 28 days after the second AZD1222 dose. This chain joins TRBV7-9 and TRBJ2-5; 12 nucleotides align to TRBD2. CDR3 bases: TGTGCCAGCAGCAGACTAGCGGGAGCAGTGACCCAGTACTTC. This translates into CASSRLAGAVTQYF.